This T cell receptor (beta chain) appears in the sequencing data of a study of cytomegalovirus exposure and HLA in healthy donors. In the PCR, 60 Vbeta and 13 Jbeta primers were used. The method was immunoSEQ multiplex PCR; TCRdb's version includes in-frame clones alone and lacks a portion of them. Of approximately 100,000 clones detected, under 85% appear once; the ten largest clones hold 8.4%. Germline-derived CDR1 and CDR2 are SEHNR and FQNEAQ (reference sequence). Trimming removed 5 bases at V and 7 bases at J, with 14 bases between. This CDR3 has 13 amino acids. J is TRBJ1-2 and V is TRBV7-9, with TRBD1 as a possible D gene (5 bases). The sequence derives from a man in his forties in good health and CMV-seronegative. The sample consisted of PBMCs. As DNA, the CDR3 is TGTGCCAGCAGCCCCCAACAGGCATCTGGCTACACCTTC. Its translation: CASSPQQASGYTF.